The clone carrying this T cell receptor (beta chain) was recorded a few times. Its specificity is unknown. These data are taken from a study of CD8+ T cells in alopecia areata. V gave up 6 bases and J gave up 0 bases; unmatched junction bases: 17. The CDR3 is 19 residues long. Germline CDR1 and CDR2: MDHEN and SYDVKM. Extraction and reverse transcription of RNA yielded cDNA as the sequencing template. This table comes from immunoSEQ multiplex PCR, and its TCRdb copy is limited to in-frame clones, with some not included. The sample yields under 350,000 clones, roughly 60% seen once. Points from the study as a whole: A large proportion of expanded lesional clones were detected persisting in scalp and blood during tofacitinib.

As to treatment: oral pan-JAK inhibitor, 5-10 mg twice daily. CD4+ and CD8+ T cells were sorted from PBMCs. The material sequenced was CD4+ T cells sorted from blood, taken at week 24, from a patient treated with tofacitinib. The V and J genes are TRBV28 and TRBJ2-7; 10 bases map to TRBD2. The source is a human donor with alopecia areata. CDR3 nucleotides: TGTGCCAGCAGCCCCTGGGAAGCTAGCGGGGGCCGGAGCTCCTACGAGCAGTACTTC. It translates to CASSPWEASGGRSSYEQYF.